The source of this TCR beta chain is a study of CD8 T cells in Susac syndrome. Reverse transcription of roughly 0.45 to 1 ug RNA was carried out with random hexamers. The method of amplification for TCR beta CDR3 was immunoSEQ multiplex PCR, covering 54 Vbeta and 13 Jbeta. TCRdb used MiXCR to reprocess the immunoSEQ multiplex PCR reads, holding one entry per CDR3 protein. The sample consists of hundreds of thousands of distinct CDR3 sequences, more than 70% of them appearing once. FACS enriched CD8+ TEMRA cells, while bulk CD8+ and CD4+ were negatively isolated. About this clonotype itself: Its antigen is undetermined.

Findings and limits, study-wide: The TCR sequencing and HLA analysis in the study involved a relatively small number of individuals, as the study acknowledged.

The CDR3 covers 14 residues. CDR1 and CDR2 from the germline V gene are MNHEY and SMNVEV (reference sequence). V lost 8 bases, J lost 0 bases, and 5 bases stayed unmatched. The sequence derives from a human donor with multiple sclerosis. Sequencing was performed on CD8+ T cells from PBMCs. This chain joins TRBV27 and TRBJ1-1, with 8 bases identical to TRBD1. The CDR3 nucleotides read TGTGCCAGCGGATGGACAGGGATGAACACTGAAGCTTTCTTT. It specifies CASGWTGMNTEAFF.